These T cell receptor beta chains were read from a single sample in a study of T cells in Graves' hyperthyroidism and ophthalmopathy. TCRdb analysed the multiplex PCR reads with MiXCR anew, one entry per CDR3 protein. Among some 600,000 distinct CDR3 sequences listed, approximately 13% were seen once. The sample consisted of blood. The receptors were gathered from a woman aged 25 to 45 with Graves' hyperthyroidism that later progressed to Graves' ophthalmopathy. Each CDR3 is given with its conserved first and last residue. D genes are given only for firm matches. Rows give clone size only sometimes, using once, few, many, or a class for an expanded clone.

d_gene | abundance | j_gene | v_gene | CDR3aa | CDR3nt
. | many | TRBJ2-3 | TRBV15 | CATSGLGRASDMTDTQYF | TGTGCCACCAGCGGCCTAGGGCGGGCCTCTGATATGACAGATACGCAGTATTTT
. | many | TRBJ2-1 | TRBV27 | CASRGPGSYNEQFF | TGTGCCAGCAGGGGCCCCGGGAGCTACAATGAGCAGTTCTTC
TRBD2 | . | TRBJ2-1 | TRBV7-3 | CASSLGLAALNEQFF | TGTGCCAGCAGCTTAGGCCTAGCGGCACTCAATGAGCAGTTCTTC
. | . | TRBJ2-2 | TRBV4-1 | CASSQPGDTGELFF | TGCGCCAGCAGCCAACCAGGGGACACCGGGGAGCTGTTTTTT
. | . | TRBJ1-2 | TRBV2 | CASSPGRVVGYTF | TGTGCCAGCAGCCCGGGCAGGGTGGTCGGCTACACCTTC
TRBD2 | many | TRBJ2-1 | TRBV28 | CASSSTSGREDEQFF | TGTGCCAGCAGTTCGACTAGCGGGCGAGAAGATGAGCAGTTCTTC
. | . | TRBJ2-7 | TRBV24-1 | CATSDFGRGGSYEQYF | TGTGCCACCAGTGATTTTGGGAGAGGGGGGTCGTACGAGCAGTACTTC
TRBD1 | many | TRBJ1-2 | TRBV19 | CASSPRTGTNYGYTF | TGTGCCAGTAGTCCCAGGACAGGTACTAACTATGGCTACACCTTC
TRBD2 | many | TRBJ2-1 | TRBV20-1 | CSARDWTSGNYNEQFF | TGCAGTGCTAGAGATTGGACTAGCGGAAACTACAATGAGCAGTTCTTC
TRBD2 | many | TRBJ2-7 | TRBV11-2 | CASSLGSGNGEQYF | TGTGCCAGCAGCTTAGGTAGCGGGAACGGCGAGCAGTACTTC
. | many | TRBJ2-5 | TRBV28 | CASSLSFGGETQYF | TGTGCCAGCAGTTTATCGTTTGGGGGGGAGACCCAGTACTTC
. | . | TRBJ2-4 | TRBV30 | CAWSDGGLAKNIQYF | TGTGCCTGGAGTGACGGGGGCTTAGCCAAAAACATTCAGTACTTC
TRBD2 | many | TRBJ2-7 | TRBV12-3/TRBV12-4 | CASSFFRGSGRFHEQYF | TGTGCCAGCAGTTTTTTTAGAGGTAGCGGGAGATTCCACGAGCAGTACTTC
TRBD2 | . | TRBJ2-3 | TRBV3-1 | CASSQGGLAGTQYF | TGTGCCAGCAGCCAAGGTGGACTAGCGGGTACGCAGTATTTT
. | few | TRBJ2-5 | TRBV4-1 | CASRRTEITETQYF | TGCGCCAGCAGGAGGACGGAGATAACAGAGACCCAGTACTTC
. | many | TRBJ1-1 | TRBV2 | CASSEAWIGKAFF | TGTGCCAGCAGTGAAGCATGGATAGGGAAAGCTTTCTTT
. | . | TRBJ1-2 | TRBV20-1 | CSARDVLTGALSLYGYTF | TGCAGTGCTAGAGATGTGTTGACAGGCGCCCTTTCCCTCTATGGCTACACCTTC
. | many | TRBJ2-4 | TRBV19 | CASSTPGGAKNIQYF | TGTGCCAGTAGTACCCCCGGAGGGGCCAAAAACATTCAGTACTTC
. | . | TRBJ1-3 | TRBV9 | CASSVGVGEAGNTIYF | TGTGCCAGCAGCGTAGGTGTAGGGGAAGCTGGAAACACCATATATTTT
. | many | TRBJ2-5 | TRBV28 | CASSSPLTGSGETQYF | TGTGCCAGCAGTTCGCCCCTGACAGGATCCGGGGAGACCCAGTACTTC
. | many | TRBJ1-3 | TRBV11-2 | CASSPRRRFVVPLGNTIYF | TGTGCCAGCAGCCCGCGTAGGCGTTTTGTTGTTCCTCTCGGAAACACCATATATTTT
. | many | TRBJ2-2 | TRBV28 | CASRAYVLGALFF | TGTGCCAGCAGGGCTTATGTTCTAGGAGCGCTGTTTTTT
TRBD1 | . | TRBJ2-4 | TRBV5-1 | CASSLEGVPGQGHVGAKNIQYF | TGCGCCAGCAGCTTGGAAGGGGTCCCGGGACAGGGGCACGTCGGAGCCAAAAACATTCAGTACTTC
. | many | TRBJ2-3 | TRBV6-5 | CASSYVPPDRAATQYF | TGTGCCAGCAGTTATGTTCCCCCGGACCGAGCAGCTACGCAGTATTTT
TRBD1 | few | TRBJ1-4 | TRBV3-1 | CASSRLFGGQGDVLYEKLFF | TGTGCCAGCAGCCGCCTTTTCGGGGGACAGGGCGATGTCTTGTATGAAAAACTGTTTTTT
TRBD2 | many | TRBJ2-5 | TRBV3-1 | CASSLSRVAGLQETQYF | TGTGCCAGCAGCCTATCCCGGGTAGCGGGGCTACAAGAGACCCAGTACTTC
. | many | TRBJ2-1 | TRBV7-6 | CASSLADEQFF | TGTGCCAGCAGCTTAGCGGATGAGCAGTTCTTC
TRBD1 | . | TRBJ1-5 | TRBV4-1 | CASSQVFGGGVGLTHF | TGCGCCAGCAGCCAAGTATTTGGAGGGGGCGTAGGCCTAACTCATTTT
. | many | TRBJ2-2 | TRBV12-3/TRBV12-4 | CASSYGGAELFF | TGTGCCAGCAGCTACGGGGGAGCGGAGCTGTTTTTT
. | . | TRBJ2-7 | TRBV7-2 | CASSLEFAVGGEQYF | TGTGCCAGCAGCTTAGAATTCGCGGTTGGGGGCGAGCAGTACTTC
TRBD2 | few | TRBJ2-1 | TRBV4-2 | CASSQGLAGAFNEQFF | TGTGCCAGCAGCCAAGGGCTAGCGGGAGCCTTTAATGAGCAGTTCTTC
. | . | TRBJ2-7 | TRBV27 | CVTRQGPYEQYF | TGTGTAACGCGCCAGGGGCCCTACGAGCAGTACTTC
TRBD2 | few | TRBJ2-7 | TRBV6-1 | CASTLAASGFEQYF | TGTGCCAGCACTCTGGCGGCTAGCGGGTTTGAGCAATACTTC
. | many | TRBJ1-5 | TRBV30 | CAWSVLGNQPQHF | TGTGCCTGGAGTGTACTGGGGAATCAGCCCCAGCATTTT
. | few | TRBJ1-2 | TRBV29-1 | CSVEDWRVDGYTF | TGCAGCGTTGAAGATTGGAGGGTAGATGGCTACACCTTC
. | many | TRBJ2-7 | TRBV2 | CASTDPGPNANEQYF | TGTGCCAGCACCGACCCGGGACCCAACGCCAACGAGCAGTACTTC
TRBD2 | many | TRBJ2-1 | TRBV2 | CASWLREGNEQFF | TGTGCCAGCTGGTTGCGGGAGGGCAATGAGCAGTTCTTC
. | many | TRBJ1-2 | TRBV28 | CASSGVLGYTF | TGTGCCAGCAGTGGGGTCCTAGGCTACACCTTC
. | . | TRBJ1-1 | TRBV25-1 | CASSGLGEVTEAFF | TGTGCCAGCAGTGGGCTTGGAGAGGTCACTGAAGCTTTCTTT
. | many | TRBJ2-5 | TRBV24-1 | CATSDSSWGRGETQYF | TGTGCCACCAGTGATTCAAGTTGGGGGCGAGGAGAGACCCAGTACTTC
TRBD2 | many | TRBJ2-3 | TRBV18 | CASSPLAGDTDTQYF | TGTGCCAGCTCACCACTAGCGGGAGACACAGATACGCAGTATTTT
TRBD1 | many | TRBJ1-5 | TRBV12-3/TRBV12-4 | CASRPTGINQPQHF | TGTGCCAGCAGGCCGACAGGGATAAATCAGCCCCAGCATTTT
. | . | TRBJ1-1 | TRBV29-1 | CSVTTALNTEAFF | TGCAGCGTTACGACAGCACTGAACACTGAAGCTTTCTTT
TRBD1 | . | TRBJ1-2 | TRBV2 | CASRTSLPGQGHGYTF | TGTGCCAGCAGGACCTCTTTACCGGGACAGGGGCATGGCTACACCTTC
. | many | TRBJ2-5 | TRBV2 | CASSEALRGQETQYF | TGTGCCAGCAGTGAAGCGCTTCGGGGCCAAGAGACCCAGTACTTC
. | few | TRBJ1-2 | TRBV6-2/TRBV6-3 | CAVTTGSKYGYTF | TGTGCCGTCACAACAGGGTCAAAGTATGGCTACACCTTC
TRBD2 | . | TRBJ2-3 | TRBV11-3 | CASSLDLGASGRDTQYF | TGTGCCAGCAGCTTAGATCTTGGCGCTAGCGGGCGGGATACGCAGTATTTT
. | few | TRBJ2-7 | TRBV14 | CASSQVSGASGEQYF | TGTGCCAGCAGCCAAGTATCGGGAGCCTCTGGGGAGCAGTACTTC
. | many | TRBJ2-3 | TRBV18 | CASSPASHTDTQYF | TGTGCCAGCTCACCGGCCAGCCATACAGATACGCAGTATTTT
TRBD1 | many | TRBJ1-4 | TRBV6-1 | CASSLTRQGSEKLFF | TGTGCCAGCAGTTTAACCCGACAGGGTAGTGAAAAACTGTTTTTT
. | many | TRBJ1-1 | TRBV7-2 | CASSLVFPPEAFF | TGTGCCAGCAGCTTAGTGTTTCCCCCTGAAGCTTTCTTT
. | . | TRBJ2-5 | TRBV20-1 | CSPSTEIQETQYF | TGCAGTCCCTCGACGGAGATACAAGAGACCCAGTACTTC